Here is one T cell receptor beta chain with its context. This sample was taken from a study of blood T cell repertoires in COVID-19. Across the whole study: Acute and convalescent COVID-19 specimens originated in the United States, Italy and Spain. In each case, the material was cDNA or gDNA derived from T cells, B-cell-depleted T cells, or PBMCs.

The repertoire was sequenced with immunoSEQ multiplex PCR; TCRdb's copy has only in-frame clones and lacks some. The data hold approximately 280,000 clones, with about nine tenths observed a single time. This CDR3 is built from 13 residues. Trimming took 6 bases from V and 8 from J; bases not matched to a gene: 7. The chain carries TRBV12-3 or TRBV12-4 and TRBJ1-1; 9 bases agree with TRBD1. The sequencing sample was made of peripheral blood. The TCR comes from a woman aged 25-40 years with COVID-19, enrolled during active disease. The DNA for the CDR3 is TGTGCCAGCAGACCAACAGGGGGCCAAGAAGCTTTCTTT. It encodes CASRPTGGQEAFF.